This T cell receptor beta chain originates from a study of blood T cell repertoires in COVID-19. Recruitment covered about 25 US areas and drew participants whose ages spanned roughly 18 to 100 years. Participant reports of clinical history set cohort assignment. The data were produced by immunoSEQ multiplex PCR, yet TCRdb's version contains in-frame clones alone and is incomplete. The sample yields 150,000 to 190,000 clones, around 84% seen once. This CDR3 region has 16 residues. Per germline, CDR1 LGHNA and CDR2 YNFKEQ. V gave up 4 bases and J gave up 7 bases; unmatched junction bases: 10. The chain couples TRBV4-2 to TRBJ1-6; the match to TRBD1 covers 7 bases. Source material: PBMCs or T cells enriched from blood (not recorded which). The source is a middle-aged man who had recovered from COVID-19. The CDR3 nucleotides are TGTGCCAGCAGCCCAGGTAGACAGGGAAACAATTCACCCCTCCACTTT. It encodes CASSPGRQGNNSPLHF.